The 5 T cell receptor beta chains below were found in one sample sequenced in a study of cytomegalovirus exposure and HLA in healthy donors (dated by TCRdb to the late 2010s). Library preparation was by the immunoSEQ multiplex PCR assay. A mixture of 60 forward primers for TCR Vbeta segments and 13 reverse primers for TCR Jbeta segments was used in the multiplex PCR. Sourced from immuneACCESS, this table was stored by TCRdb with only in-frame sequences that have V and J called. A share of the clones is absent; for the studies checked, an unresolved V gene accounts for under half, and the remainder has no known explanation. Across this sample there are approximately 140,000 clones, with 70% to 85% seen only once. The top ten clonotypes cover more than 2.5% of the sample. The sequencing input was PBMCs. Source of these receptors: a male donor in good health and CMV-seronegative.

The genes are TRBV13 and TRBJ2-7; D is undetermined. This CDR3 comprises 12 residues. Deletions cut 5 bases from V and 7 bases from J, with 12 bases between. The germline V gene has CDR1 PRHDT and CDR2 FYEKMQ (reference sequence). The CDR3 region has the DNA TGTGCCAGCAGCCGAACCGTCGGGGAGCAGTACTTC. It is translated as CASSRTVGEQYF.

On this clone itself: The junction departs from the called germline gene at one end, perhaps through a read error. The chain links TRBV7-9 to TRBJ1-2; TRBD1 aligns across 10 bases. The CDR3 is made up of 14 amino acids. Germline values: CDR1 SEHNR, CDR2 FQNEAQ (reference sequence). CDR3 amino acids: CSSSKGQGLYGYTF. The CDR3 DNA follows: TGTTCCAGCAGCAAGGGACAGGGGCTTTATGGCTACACCTTC.

The chain links TRBV30 to TRBJ1-6; 7 positions match TRBD1. The CDR3 consists of 15 residues. Per germline, CDR1 GTSNPN and CDR2 SVGIG (reference sequence). Trimming at V came to 4 bases and at J to 8 bases, leaving 11 bases not matched to a gene. CDR3: CAWTPRDRDYSPLHF. The CDR3 coding sequence is TGTGCCTGGACCCCTAGAGACAGGGATTATTCACCCCTCCACTTT.

The rearrangement joins TRBV5-4 to TRBJ2-5, with no clear D. The CDR3 is 17 amino acids. From germline, CDR1 is SGHNT and CDR2 YYREEE (reference sequence). V dropped 4 bases and J dropped 3 bases, with 22 bases sitting between them. CDR3: CASSPRSGTRGKETQYF. The CDR3 region has the DNA TGTGCCAGCAGCCCTCGCTCCGGCACACGAGGAAAAGAGACCCAGTACTTC.

The rearrangement links TRBV19 to TRBJ2-2; D is perhaps TRBD2 (5 bases). The ends were cut back, 3 bases at V and 4 bases at J, with 12 bases in the middle. The CDR3 is made up of 15 amino acids. Germline V gene lookup returns CDR1 LNHDA and CDR2 SQIVND (reference sequence). Here the CDR3 DNA reads TGTGCCAGTAGTATTTCCGCGGGTAGCACCGGGGAGCTGTTTTTT. Translated: CASSISAGSTGELFF.